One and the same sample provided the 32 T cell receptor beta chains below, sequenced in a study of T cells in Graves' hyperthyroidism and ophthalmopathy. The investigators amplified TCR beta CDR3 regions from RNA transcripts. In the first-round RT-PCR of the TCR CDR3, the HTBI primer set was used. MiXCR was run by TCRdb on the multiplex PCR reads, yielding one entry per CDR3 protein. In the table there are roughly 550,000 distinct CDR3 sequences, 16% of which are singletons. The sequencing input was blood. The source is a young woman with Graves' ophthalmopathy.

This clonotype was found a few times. The CDR3 DNA reads TGCAGTGCTAGTTCTAGCGGGAGAGGTAGCACAGATACGCAGTATTTT. The encoded protein is CSASSSGRGSTDTQYF. The V call is TRBV20-1, the J call TRBJ2-3, with TRBD2 matching 10 bases. The CDR3 covers 16 residues. Germline lookup yields CDR1 DFQATT and CDR2 SNEGSKA (reference sequence). V trimming: 3 bases; J trimming: 0 bases; junction bases outside the gene matches: 6.

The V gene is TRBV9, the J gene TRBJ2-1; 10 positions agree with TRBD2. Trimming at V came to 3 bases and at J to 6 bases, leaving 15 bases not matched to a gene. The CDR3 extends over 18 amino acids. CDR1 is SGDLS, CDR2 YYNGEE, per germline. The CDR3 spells CASSATGRPRTSGNEQFF. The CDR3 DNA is TGTGCCAGCAGCGCGACAGGAAGACCCCGGACTAGCGGCAATGAGCAGTTCTTC.

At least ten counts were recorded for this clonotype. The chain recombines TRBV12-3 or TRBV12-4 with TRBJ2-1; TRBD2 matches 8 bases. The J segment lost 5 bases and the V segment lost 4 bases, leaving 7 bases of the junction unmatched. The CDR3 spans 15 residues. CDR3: CASSSSGSFDNEQFF. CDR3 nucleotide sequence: TGTGCCAGCAGTTCGAGCGGGAGCTTCGACAATGAGCAGTTCTTC.

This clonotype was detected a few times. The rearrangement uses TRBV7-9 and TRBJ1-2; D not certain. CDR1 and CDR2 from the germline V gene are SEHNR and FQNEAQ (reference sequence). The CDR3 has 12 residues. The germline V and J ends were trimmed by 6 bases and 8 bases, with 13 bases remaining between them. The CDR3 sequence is CASSSWVRGYTF. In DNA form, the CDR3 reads TGTGCCAGCAGTTCTTGGGTGCGCGGCTACACCTTC.

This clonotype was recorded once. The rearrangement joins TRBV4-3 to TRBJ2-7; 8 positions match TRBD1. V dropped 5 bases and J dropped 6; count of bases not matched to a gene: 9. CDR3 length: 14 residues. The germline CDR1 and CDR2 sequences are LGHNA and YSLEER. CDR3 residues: CASSLTDRAGEQYF. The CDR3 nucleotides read TGCGCCAGCAGCTTGACGGACAGGGCGGGCGAGCAGTACTTC.

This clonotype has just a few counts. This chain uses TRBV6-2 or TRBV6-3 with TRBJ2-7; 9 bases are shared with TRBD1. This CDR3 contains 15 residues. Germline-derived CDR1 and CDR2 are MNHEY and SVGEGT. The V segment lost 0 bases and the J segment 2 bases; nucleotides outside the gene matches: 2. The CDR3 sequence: CASSYSRQGAYEQYF. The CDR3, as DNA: TGTGCCAGCAGTTACTCGAGACAGGGGGCCTACGAGCAGTACTTC.

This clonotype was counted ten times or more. DNA of the CDR3: TGTGCCAGCAGTTTAGGGGGGCATCAGCCCCAGCATTTT. This sequence encodes CASSLGGHQPQHF. The chain has TRBV28 and TRBJ1-5; tentatively, D is TRBD1 (6 bases). Germline CDR1 MDHEN, CDR2 SYDVKM. Trimming removed 2 bases from V and 5 bases from J, with 7 bases in between. The CDR3 has 13 amino acids.

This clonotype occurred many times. The CDR3 is CSASGDRGNQPQHF. For the CDR3, the DNA is TGCAGTGCTAGCGGGGACAGGGGCAATCAGCCCCAGCATTTT. The chain combines TRBV20-1 with TRBJ1-5; 9 nucleotides line up with TRBD1. The germline V gene encodes CDR1 DFQATT and CDR2 SNEGSKA (reference sequence). CDR3 size: 14 residues. Trimming at V came to 3 bases and at J to 2 bases, leaving 2 bases not matched to a gene.

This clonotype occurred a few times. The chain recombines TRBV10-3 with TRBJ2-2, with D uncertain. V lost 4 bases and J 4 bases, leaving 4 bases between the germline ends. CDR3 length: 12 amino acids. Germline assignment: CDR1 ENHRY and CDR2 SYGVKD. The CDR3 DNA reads TGTGCCATCAGTGCTTCCACCGGGGAGCTGTTTTTT. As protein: CAISASTGELFF.

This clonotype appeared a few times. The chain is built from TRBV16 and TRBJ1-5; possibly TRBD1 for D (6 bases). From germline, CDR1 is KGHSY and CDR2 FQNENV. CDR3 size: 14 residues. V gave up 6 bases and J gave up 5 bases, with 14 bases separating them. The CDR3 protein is CASRGGRRYQPQHF. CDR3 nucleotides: TGTGCCAGCAGGGGGGGCAGAAGGTATCAGCCCCAGCATTTT.

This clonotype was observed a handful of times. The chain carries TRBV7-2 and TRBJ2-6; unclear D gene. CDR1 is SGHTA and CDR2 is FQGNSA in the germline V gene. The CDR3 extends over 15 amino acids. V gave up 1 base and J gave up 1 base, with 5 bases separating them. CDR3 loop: CASSLVGSGANVLTF. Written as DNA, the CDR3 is TGTGCCAGCAGCTTAGTAGGGTCTGGGGCCAACGTCCTGACTTTC.

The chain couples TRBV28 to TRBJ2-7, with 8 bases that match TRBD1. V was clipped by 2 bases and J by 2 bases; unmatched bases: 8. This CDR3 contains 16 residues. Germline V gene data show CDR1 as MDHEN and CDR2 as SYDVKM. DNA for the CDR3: TGTGCCAGCAGTTTACCCCTCGGACAGGGTCCCTACGAGCAGTACTTC. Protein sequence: CASSLPLGQGPYEQYF.

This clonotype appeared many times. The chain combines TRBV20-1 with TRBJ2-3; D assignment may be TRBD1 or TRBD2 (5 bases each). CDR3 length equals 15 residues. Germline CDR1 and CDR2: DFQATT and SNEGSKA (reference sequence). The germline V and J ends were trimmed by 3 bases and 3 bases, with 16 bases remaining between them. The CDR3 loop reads CSARWDAGRTDTQYF. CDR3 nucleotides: TGCAGTGCTAGGTGGGACGCAGGGCGGACAGATACGCAGTATTTT.

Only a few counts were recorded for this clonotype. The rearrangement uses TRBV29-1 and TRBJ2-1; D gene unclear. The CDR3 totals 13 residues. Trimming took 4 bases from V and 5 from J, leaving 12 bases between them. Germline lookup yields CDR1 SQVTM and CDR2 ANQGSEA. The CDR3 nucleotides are TGCAGCGTTGTCGAGAGAGGAGACAATGAGCAGTTCTTC. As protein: CSVVERGDNEQFF.

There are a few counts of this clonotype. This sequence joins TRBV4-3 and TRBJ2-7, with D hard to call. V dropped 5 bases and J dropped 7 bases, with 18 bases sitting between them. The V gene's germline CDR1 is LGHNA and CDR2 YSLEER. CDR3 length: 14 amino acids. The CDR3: CASSNGSPVWEQYF. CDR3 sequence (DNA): TGCGCCAGCAGCAACGGATCTCCGGTTTGGGAGCAGTACTTC.

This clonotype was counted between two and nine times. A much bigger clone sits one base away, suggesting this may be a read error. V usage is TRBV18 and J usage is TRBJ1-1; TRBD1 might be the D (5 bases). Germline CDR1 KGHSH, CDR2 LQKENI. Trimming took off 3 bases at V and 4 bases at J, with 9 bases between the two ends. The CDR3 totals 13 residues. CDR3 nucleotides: TGTGCCAGCTCACCCAGGGAGGGCACTGAAGCTTTCTTT. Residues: CASSPREGTEAFF.

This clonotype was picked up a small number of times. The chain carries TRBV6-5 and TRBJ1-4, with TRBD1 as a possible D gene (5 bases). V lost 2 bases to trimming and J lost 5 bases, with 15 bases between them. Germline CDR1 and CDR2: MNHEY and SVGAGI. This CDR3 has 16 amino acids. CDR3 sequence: CASSYGSAGGNEKLFF. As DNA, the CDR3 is TGTGCCAGCAGTTACGGCTCCGCGGGGGGGAATGAAAAACTGTTTTTT.

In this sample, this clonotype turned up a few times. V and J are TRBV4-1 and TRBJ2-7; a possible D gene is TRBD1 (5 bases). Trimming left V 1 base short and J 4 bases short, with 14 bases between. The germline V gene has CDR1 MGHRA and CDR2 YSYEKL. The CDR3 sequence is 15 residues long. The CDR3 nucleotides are TGCGCCAGCAGCCAAGTGTATCAGGGCGCTTACGAGCAGTACTTC. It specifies CASSQVYQGAYEQYF.

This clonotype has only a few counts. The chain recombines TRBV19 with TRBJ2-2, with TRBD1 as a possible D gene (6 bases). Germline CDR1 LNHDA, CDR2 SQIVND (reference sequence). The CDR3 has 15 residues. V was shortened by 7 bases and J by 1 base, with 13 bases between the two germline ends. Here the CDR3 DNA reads TGTGCCAGTATCAACCCCAGGGGGAACACCGGGGAGCTGTTTTTT. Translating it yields CASINPRGNTGELFF.

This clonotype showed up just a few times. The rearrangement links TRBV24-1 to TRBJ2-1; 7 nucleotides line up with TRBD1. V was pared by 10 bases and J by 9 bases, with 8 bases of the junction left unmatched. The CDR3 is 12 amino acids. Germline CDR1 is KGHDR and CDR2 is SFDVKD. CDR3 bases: TGTGCCACTCGAGAGGGGGCGGGTGAGCAGTTCTTC. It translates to CATREGAGEQFF.

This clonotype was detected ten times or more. The DNA of the CDR3 is TGTGCCAGCACCCTCCTTGAGGGGCTGAACACTGAAGCTTTCTTT. This sequence encodes CASTLLEGLNTEAFF. The J gene is TRBJ1-1, the V gene TRBV7-9; a possible D gene is TRBD1 (5 bases). V was pared by 7 bases and J by 0 bases, with 15 bases between. This CDR3 has 15 amino acids. CDR1 SEHNR and CDR2 FQNEAQ come from the germline V gene (reference sequence).

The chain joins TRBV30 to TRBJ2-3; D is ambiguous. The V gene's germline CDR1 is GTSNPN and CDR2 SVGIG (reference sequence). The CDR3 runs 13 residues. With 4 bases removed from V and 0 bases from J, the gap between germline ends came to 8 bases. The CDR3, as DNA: TGTGCCTGGAACAAGGGCAGCACAGATACGCAGTATTTT. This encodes CAWNKGSTDTQYF.

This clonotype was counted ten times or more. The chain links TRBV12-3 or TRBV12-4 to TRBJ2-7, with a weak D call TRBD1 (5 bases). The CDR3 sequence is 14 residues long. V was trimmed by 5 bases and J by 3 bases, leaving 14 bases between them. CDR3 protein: CASSLQGLLYEQYF. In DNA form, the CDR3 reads TGTGCCAGCAGTCTCCAGGGTCTTCTCTACGAGCAGTACTTC.

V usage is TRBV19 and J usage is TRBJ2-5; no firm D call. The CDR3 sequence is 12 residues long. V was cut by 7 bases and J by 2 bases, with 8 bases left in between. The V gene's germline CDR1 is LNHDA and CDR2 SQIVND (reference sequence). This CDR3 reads CASTGPQETQYF. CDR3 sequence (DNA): TGTGCCAGTACCGGGCCGCAAGAGACCCAGTACTTC.

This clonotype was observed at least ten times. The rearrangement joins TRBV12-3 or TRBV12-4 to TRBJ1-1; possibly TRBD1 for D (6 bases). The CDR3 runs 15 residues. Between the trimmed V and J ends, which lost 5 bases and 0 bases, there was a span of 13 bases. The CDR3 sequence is CASSRHRVVNTEAFF. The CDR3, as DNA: TGTGCCAGCAGTCGACACAGGGTAGTGAACACTGAAGCTTTCTTT.

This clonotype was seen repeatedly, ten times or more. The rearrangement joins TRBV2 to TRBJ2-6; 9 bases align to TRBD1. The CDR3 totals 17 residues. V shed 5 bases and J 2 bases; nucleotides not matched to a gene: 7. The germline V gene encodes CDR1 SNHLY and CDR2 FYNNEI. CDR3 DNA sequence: TGTGCCAGCAGTTCATCCGGGACAGGGCCTGGGGCCAACGTCCTGACTTTC. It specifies CASSSSGTGPGANVLTF.

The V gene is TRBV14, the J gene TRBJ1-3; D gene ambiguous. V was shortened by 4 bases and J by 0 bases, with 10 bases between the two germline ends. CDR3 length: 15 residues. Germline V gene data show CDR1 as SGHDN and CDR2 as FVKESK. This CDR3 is CASSPGRSSGNTIYF. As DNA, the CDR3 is TGTGCCAGCAGCCCCGGACGGTCCTCTGGAAACACCATATATTTT.

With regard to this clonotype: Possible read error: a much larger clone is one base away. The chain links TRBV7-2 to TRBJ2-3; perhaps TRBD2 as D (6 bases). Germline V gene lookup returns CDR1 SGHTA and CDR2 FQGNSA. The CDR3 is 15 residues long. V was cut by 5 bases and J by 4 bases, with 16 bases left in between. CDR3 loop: CASSHGGAPPDTQYF. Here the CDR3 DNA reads TGTGCCAGCAGCCACGGAGGGGCCCCCCCAGATACGCAGTATTTT.

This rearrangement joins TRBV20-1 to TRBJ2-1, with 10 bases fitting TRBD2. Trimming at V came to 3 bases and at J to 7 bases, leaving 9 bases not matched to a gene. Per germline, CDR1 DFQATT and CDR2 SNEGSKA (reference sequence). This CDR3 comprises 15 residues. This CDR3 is CSARLVAGGANEQFF. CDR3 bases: TGCAGTGCTAGGCTAGTAGCGGGAGGTGCTAATGAGCAGTTCTTC.

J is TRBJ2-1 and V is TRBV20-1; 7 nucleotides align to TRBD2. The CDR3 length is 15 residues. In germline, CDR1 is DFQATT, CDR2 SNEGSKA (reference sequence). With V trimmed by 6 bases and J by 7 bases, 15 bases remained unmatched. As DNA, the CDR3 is TGCAGTGCCTCAAGGGGTCCGGGAGGTCCAAATGAGCAGTTCTTC. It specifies CSASRGPGGPNEQFF.

As DNA, the CDR3 is TGTGCCAGCAGTTTAGTCGCGGGAGGCCTCTACGAGCAGTACTTC. Translated: CASSLVAGGLYEQYF. The genes are TRBV27 and TRBJ2-7, with 8 bases fitting TRBD2. In germline, CDR1 is MNHEY, CDR2 SMNVEV (reference sequence). Trimming took 2 bases from V and 3 from J; bases not matched to a gene: 6. CDR3 size: 15 residues.

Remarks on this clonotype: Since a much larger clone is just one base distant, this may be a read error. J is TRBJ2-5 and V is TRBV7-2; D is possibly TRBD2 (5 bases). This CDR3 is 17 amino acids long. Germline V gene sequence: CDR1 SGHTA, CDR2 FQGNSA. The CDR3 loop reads CVSSLLSSAVLQETQYF. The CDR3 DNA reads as TGTGTCAGCAGCTTACTTTCGTCAGCGGTTCTACAAGAGACCCAGTACTTC.